One sample yielded the 18 T cell receptor beta chains listed below, sequenced in a study of T cells in Graves' hyperthyroidism and ophthalmopathy. Researchers amplified the TCR beta CDR3 regions from RNA transcripts. The primer set for the first-round RT-PCR of the TCR CDR3 was HTBI. TCRdb analysed the multiplex PCR reads with MiXCR anew, one entry per CDR3 protein. The sample shows 300,000 to 450,000 distinct CDR3 sequences, around 25% of them seen only once. Sequencing was performed on blood. The receptors were sampled from a man aged 50 to 60 with Graves' hyperthyroidism.

In this sample, this clonotype turned up many times. The chain combines TRBV11-1 with TRBJ2-1, with unresolved D. The CDR3 consists of 13 residues. V was clipped by 5 bases and J by 7 bases, with 12 bases between them. The germline gives CDR1 SGHAT, CDR2 FQDESV (reference sequence). The CDR3 loop reads CASSTVLGNEQFF. CDR3 nucleotides: TGTGCCAGCAGCACCGTCCTAGGGAATGAGCAGTTCTTC.

This clonotype was seen many times. The chain carries TRBV18 and TRBJ1-1; D ambiguous. V was shortened by 5 bases and J by 5 bases, with 12 bases between the two germline ends. The CDR3 contains 13 residues. CDR1 and CDR2 (germline): KGHSH, LQKENI. The CDR3 nucleotides read TGTGCCAGCTCAGCAGTCATCGGTACTGAAGCTTTCTTT. It yields the protein CASSAVIGTEAFF.

This clonotype was picked up a small number of times. CDR3 nucleotides: TGTGCCAGCAGAGAAACAGGAGGTAACGGCTATGGCTACACCTTC. Translating gives CASRETGGNGYGYTF. The rearrangement joins TRBV6-1 to TRBJ1-2, with a possible D match to TRBD1 (5 bases). The CDR3 has 15 amino acids. Trimming removed 6 bases from V and 4 bases from J, with 18 bases in between. Germline V gene lookup returns CDR1 MNHNS and CDR2 SASEGT.

DNA for the CDR3: TGTGCCAGGGGGACAGGGGGCCCCCGGGGGGCCAACGTCCTGACTTTC. Residues: CARGTGGPRGANVLTF. The V call is TRBV2, the J call TRBJ2-6; 12 bases are a match to TRBD1. Germline V lookup: CDR1 SNHLY, CDR2 FYNNEI. Trimming took 9 bases from V and 4 from J; bases not matched to a gene: 7. The CDR3 length is 16 residues.

This sequence joins TRBV7-3 and TRBJ1-1; perhaps TRBD1 as D (5 bases). Germline V gene sequence: CDR1 SGHTA, CDR2 FQGTGA. The germline V and J ends were trimmed by 4 bases and 4 bases, with 10 bases remaining between them. CDR3 length equals 13 residues. The chain's CDR3 is CASSSIRGTEAFF. CDR3 nucleotides: TGTGCCAGCAGCTCTATAAGGGGCACTGAAGCTTTCTTT.

This clonotype came up many times. This rearrangement joins TRBV7-6 to TRBJ2-1; 8 bases are a match to TRBD2. There are 14 residues in the CDR3. CDR1 and CDR2 from the germline V gene are SGHVS and FNYEAQ. V lost 5 bases, J lost 6 bases, and 6 bases stayed unmatched. The CDR3 reads CASSIKAGVNEQFF. The CDR3 DNA sequence: TGTGCCAGCAGCATTAAAGCGGGAGTCAATGAGCAGTTCTTC.

In this sample, this clonotype turned up once. The gene calls are TRBV4-1 and TRBJ2-7; TRBD2 matches at 12 bases. The V gene end was trimmed by 0 bases and the J gene end by 0 bases; junction bases not matched to a gene: 3. The germline V gene has CDR1 MGHRA and CDR2 YSYEKL. The CDR3 is made up of 17 amino acids. CDR3 DNA: TGCGCCAGCAGCCAAGACGTGACTAGCGGGGGCTCCTACGAGCAGTACTTC. Translated, it gives CASSQDVTSGGSYEQYF.

The chain combines TRBV24-1 with TRBJ1-2; 8 bases agree with TRBD1. This CDR3 is built from 14 residues. V shed 5 bases, J shed 2 bases, and the junction held 3 bases outside the gene matches. Germline-derived CDR1 and CDR2 are KGHDR and SFDVKD. CDR3 sequence reads: CATSVGQGNYGYTF. As DNA, the CDR3 is TGTGCCACCAGTGTTGGACAGGGAAACTATGGCTACACCTTC.

The chain is built from TRBV15 and TRBJ2-1; a weak D match, TRBD2 (6 bases). Trimming took off 6 bases at V and 1 base at J, with 13 bases between the two ends. The CDR3 extends over 15 amino acids. CDR1 is LNHNV, CDR2 YYDKDF, per germline (reference sequence). CDR3 sequence: CATSLLAESYNEQFF. The CDR3 nucleotides read TGTGCCACCAGTCTTTTAGCGGAATCCTACAATGAGCAGTTCTTC.

In this sample, this clonotype turned up a few times. The CDR3, as DNA: TGTGCCAGCAGTACAAGTGCGTCGGGACAGACAAATGGCTACACCTTC. Its protein is CASSTSASGQTNGYTF. The gene calls are TRBV28 and TRBJ1-2, with 7 bases matching TRBD1. Germline V CDR1 and CDR2: MDHEN, SYDVKM. V dropped 5 bases and J dropped 6; count of bases not matched to a gene: 15. The CDR3 has 16 amino acids.

This clonotype has at least ten counts. This chain links TRBV27 with TRBJ2-1; 8 bases are a match to TRBD1. The ends lost 6 bases at V and 2 bases at J; junction bases unmatched: 6. From germline, CDR1 is MNHEY and CDR2 SMNVEV (reference sequence). The CDR3 sequence is 15 residues long. CDR3 loop: CASRPGTGTYNEQFF. The CDR3 DNA reads TGTGCCAGCAGGCCCGGGACAGGCACCTACAATGAGCAGTTCTTC.

This clonotype has ten or more counts. V gene TRBV30 combines with J gene TRBJ1-1, with D possibly matching TRBD1 (6 bases). The V gene's germline CDR1 is GTSNPN and CDR2 SVGIG (reference sequence). Between the trimmed V and J ends, which lost 3 bases and 3 bases, there was a span of 11 bases. CDR3 length: 13 residues. Here the CDR3 DNA reads TGTGCCTGGAGAGAAACAGGGTACACTGAAGCTTTCTTT. This gives the protein CAWRETGYTEAFF.

This clonotype was detected many times. The rearrangement uses TRBV28 and TRBJ1-2; D may be TRBD1 (5 bases). The germline V gene has CDR1 MDHEN and CDR2 SYDVKM. This CDR3 contains 13 residues. V was trimmed by 6 bases and J by 4 bases, leaving 12 bases between them. The CDR3 DNA reads TGTGCCAGCAGGAGGGACGGGTCCTATGGCTACACCTTC. Protein product: CASRRDGSYGYTF.

The genes are TRBV12-3 or TRBV12-4 and TRBJ2-5; D is unresolved. V was cut by 7 bases and J by 2 bases, with 8 bases left in between. This CDR3 has 12 amino acids. The chain's CDR3 is CASTQYQETQYF. CDR3 bases: TGTGCCAGCACCCAATATCAAGAGACCCAGTACTTC.

J is TRBJ1-6 and V is TRBV5-1; TRBD1 aligns across 11 bases. The CDR3 spans 16 residues. The germline CDR1 and CDR2 sequences are SGHRS and YFSETQ. J lost 7 bases, V lost 3 bases, and 6 bases had no gene match. The CDR3 DNA is TGCGCCAGCAGCTCCGGGACAGGGGGTAGGAATTCACCCCTCCACTTT. It codes for CASSSGTGGRNSPLHF.

This clonotype occurred many times. This chain uses TRBV6-6 with TRBJ2-3; a weak D match, TRBD2 (5 bases). The length of the CDR3 is 16 residues. V lost 0 bases and J 0 bases, leaving 10 bases between the germline ends. CDR1 MNHNY and CDR2 SVGAGI come from the germline V gene (reference sequence). DNA of the CDR3: TGTGCCAGCAGTTACTCTCCTAGCCCTAGCACAGATACGCAGTATTTT. Translating gives CASSYSPSPSTDTQYF.

Only a few counts were recorded for this clonotype. V is TRBV30 and J is TRBJ2-4, with D uncertain. The germline V gene encodes CDR1 GTSNPN and CDR2 SVGIG (reference sequence). With 2 bases removed from V and 6 bases from J, the gap between germline ends came to 8 bases. There are 12 residues in the CDR3. As DNA, the CDR3 is TGTGCCTGGAGTACGGGCAGAAACATTCAGTACTTC. Amino acid sequence: CAWSTGRNIQYF.

The chain recombines TRBV4-2 with TRBJ2-1, with D perhaps assigned TRBD1 or TRBD2 (5 bases each). The CDR3 spans 15 residues. V was shortened by 2 bases and J by 4 bases, with 12 bases between the two germline ends. CDR1 LGHNA and CDR2 YNFKEQ come from the germline V gene. CDR3 nucleotide sequence: TGTGCCAGCAGCCAACCCGGGACGTCTTACAATGAGCAGTTCTTC. This codes for CASSQPGTSYNEQFF.